Following are 9 T cell receptor beta chains from one sample sequenced in a study of cytomegalovirus exposure and HLA in healthy donors. PCR amplification relied on 60 Vbeta primers (plus 13 Jbeta primers). The repertoire was sequenced with immunoSEQ multiplex PCR; TCRdb's copy has only in-frame clones and lacks some. Among 150,000 to 200,000 clones listed, 77% were seen once. The sequencing sample was made of PBMCs. These receptors were taken from a man between 18 and 29 years old in good health and CMV-seronegative.

The chain joins TRBV28 to TRBJ1-2; D is uncertain. CDR1 is MDHEN, CDR2 SYDVKM, per germline. The CDR3 runs 14 residues. V was clipped by 4 bases and J by 4 bases, with 13 bases between them. The CDR3 here is CASSSADKVYGYTF. The CDR3 DNA sequence: TGTGCCAGCAGTTCCGCCGACAAGGTCTATGGCTACACCTTC.

The V and J genes are TRBV6-5 and TRBJ2-6, with a possible D match to TRBD2 (5 bases). Per the germline V gene, CDR1 is MNHEY and CDR2 is SVGAGI. The germline V and J ends were trimmed by 7 bases and 0 bases, with 10 bases remaining between them. The CDR3 loop spans 15 amino acids. The CDR3 loop reads CASTPEGSGANVLTF. CDR3 nucleotide sequence: TGTGCCAGCACCCCCGAGGGCTCTGGGGCCAACGTCCTGACTTTC.

V is TRBV13 and J is TRBJ1-2; 7 bases line up with TRBD1. The CDR3 length is 15 residues. Germline V gene data show CDR1 as PRHDT and CDR2 as FYEKMQ (reference sequence). Losses at the gene ends were 2 bases for V and 1 base for J; bases not matched to a gene: 4. CDR3 in amino acids: CASSLWTGGNYGYTF. The CDR3 coding sequence is TGTGCCAGCAGCTTATGGACAGGAGGTAACTATGGCTACACCTTC.

This chain joins TRBV7-2 and TRBJ1-4; no definite D call. V lost 4 bases to trimming and J lost 4 bases, with 10 bases between them. This CDR3 comprises 14 residues. Per the germline V gene, CDR1 is SGHTA and CDR2 is FQGNSA. The CDR3 protein is CASSSLGLNEKLFF. CDR3 sequence (DNA): TGTGCCAGCAGCTCTTTGGGCCTTAATGAAAAACTGTTTTTT.

The chain uses TRBV6-4 and TRBJ2-2, with TRBD2 matching 12 bases. Germline CDR1 MRHNA, CDR2 SNTAGT. The CDR3 covers 15 residues. Trimming took 4 bases from V and 4 from J; bases not matched to a gene: 1. The CDR3 reads CASSASGGATGELFF. In nucleotides, the CDR3 is TGTGCCAGCAGTGCTAGCGGGGGGGCCACCGGGGAGCTGTTTTTT.

The V and J genes are TRBV9 and TRBJ2-1; D is possibly TRBD2 (6 bases). Trimming removed 3 bases at V and 5 bases at J, with 21 bases between. CDR3 length: 17 amino acids. Germline values: CDR1 SGDLS, CDR2 YYNGEE. The CDR3 protein is CASSGGLSGGPNNEQFF. CDR3 coding DNA: TGTGCCAGCAGCGGGGGACTCTCCGGGGGTCCAAACAATGAGCAGTTCTTC.

V and J are TRBV6-5 and TRBJ1-2, with D perhaps TRBD1 (5 bases). The CDR3 has 12 residues. CDR1 and CDR2 from the germline V gene are MNHEY and SVGAGI. The V and J ends lost 5 bases and 7 bases respectively, with 11 bases between them. CDR3: CASSTGLRGYTF. For the CDR3, the DNA is TGTGCCAGCAGTACGGGACTTCGTGGCTACACCTTC.

The chain has TRBV27 and TRBJ2-1; 8 nucleotides line up with TRBD1. The V gene end was trimmed by 5 bases and the J gene end by 5 bases; junction bases not matched to a gene: 14. CDR1 is MNHEY and CDR2 is SMNVEV in the germline V gene (reference sequence). The CDR3 runs to 17 residues. The CDR3 spells CASSLGEFTGGNNEQFF. CDR3 coding DNA: TGTGCCAGCAGTCTTGGTGAATTCACAGGGGGGAACAATGAGCAGTTCTTC.

The rearrangement uses TRBV30 and TRBJ1-1; D call uncertain. The CDR3 loop spans 13 amino acids. Deletions cut 2 bases from V and 1 base from J, with 8 bases between. Germline assignment: CDR1 GTSNPN and CDR2 SVGIG (reference sequence). In nucleotides, the CDR3 is TGTGCCTGGAGTACCTCACAGAACACTGAAGCTTTCTTT. Translated, it gives CAWSTSQNTEAFF.